The 32 T cell receptor beta chains below come from one sample, sequenced in a study of blood T cell repertoires in COVID-19. Some clones are missing from TCRdb's copy, which holds only in-frame ones; the method was immunoSEQ multiplex PCR. The sample lists around 170,000 clones; roughly 82% were seen once. Sequencing was carried out using PBMCs or T cells enriched from blood (not recorded which). These receptors originate from a woman in her twenties or thirties who had recovered from COVID-19.

The chain uses TRBV7-2 and TRBJ1-5; 10 bases are shared with TRBD1. Germline V gene data show CDR1 as SGHTA and CDR2 as FQGNSA. This CDR3 is 15 amino acids long. V shed 4 bases, J shed 7 bases, and the junction held 7 bases outside the gene matches. The CDR3 protein is CASSSGQGVGQPQHF. CDR3 bases: TGTGCCAGCAGCTCAGGACAGGGGGTAGGACAGCCCCAGCATTTT.

The CDR3 coding sequence is TGCGCCAGCAGCTTGGCCGGGACAACCCACAATGAGCAGTTCTTC. This encodes CASSLAGTTHNEQFF. V is TRBV5-1 and J is TRBJ2-1; TRBD1 might be the D (6 bases). V dropped 0 bases and J dropped 5 bases, with 12 bases sitting between them. From germline, CDR1 is SGHRS and CDR2 YFSETQ. There are 15 residues in the CDR3.

The chain combines TRBV9 with TRBJ2-2; D perhaps matches TRBD1 (6 bases). Germline V gene lookup returns CDR1 SGDLS and CDR2 YYNGEE. This CDR3 region has 15 residues. V lost 6 bases, J lost 2 bases, and 14 bases lay in between. The CDR3 nucleotides read TGTGCCAGCAAAGAAGACAGGAGTAACACCGGGGAGCTGTTTTTT. Its protein product is CASKEDRSNTGELFF.

As for this clone: The sample has other DNA sequences that encode this CDR3 too. This chain uses TRBV18 with TRBJ2-7; TRBD1 matches 10 bases. The V and J ends lost 2 bases and 4 bases, in that order; junction bases with no gene match: 5. The CDR3 loop spans 15 amino acids. Germline loops: CDR1 KGHSH, CDR2 LQKENI. CDR3 bases: TGTGCCAGCTCACCAACGGGACAGGGGAGATACGAGCAGTACTTC. Its protein product is CASSPTGQGRYEQYF.

This chain joins TRBV25-1 and TRBJ2-7; D uncertain. Germline V CDR1 and CDR2: MGHDK, SYGVNS. This CDR3 is 13 amino acids long. Deletions cut 7 bases from V and 3 bases from J, with 13 bases between. The CDR3 loop is CASNGGGIYEQYF. Written as DNA, the CDR3 is TGTGCCAGCAACGGTGGCGGTATCTACGAGCAGTACTTC.

The gene calls are TRBV28 and TRBJ1-5; D unresolved. V was clipped by 1 base and J by 4 bases, with 17 bases between them. The CDR3 runs 17 residues. Germline V gene lookup returns CDR1 MDHEN and CDR2 SYDVKM. This CDR3 is CASSLSGRGRANQPQHF. The DNA for the CDR3 is TGTGCCAGCAGTTTATCGGGTAGAGGTAGAGCGAATCAGCCCCAGCATTTT.

CDR3 in DNA: TGTGCCTGGAGAAGGCGAACAGCCGAAACTTACGAGCAGTACTTC. Translation gives CAWRRRTAETYEQYF. The rearrangement uses TRBV30 and TRBJ2-7; D ambiguous. The CDR3 contains 15 residues. V was trimmed by 3 bases and J by 4 bases, leaving 19 bases between them. CDR1 GTSNPN and CDR2 SVGIG come from the germline V gene (reference sequence).

This rearrangement joins TRBV30 to TRBJ1-1; D is unresolved. Germline-derived CDR1 and CDR2 are GTSNPN and SVGIG (reference sequence). This CDR3 contains 13 residues. V shed 1 base and J shed 1 base, with 7 bases lying between them. The CDR3 bases are TGTGCCTGGAGTGCACAGAGGAACACTGAAGCTTTCTTT. This codes for CAWSAQRNTEAFF.

The gene calls are TRBV6-1 and TRBJ1-1, with D perhaps matching TRBD1 (5 bases). Between the trimmed V and J ends, which lost 1 base and 11 bases, there was a span of 14 bases. CDR1 MNHNS and CDR2 SASEGT come from the germline V gene. The CDR3 spans 13 residues. The CDR3 DNA sequence: TGTGCCAGCAGTGAAGACCTCAGGGTGTTGGCTTTCTTT. Translating gives CASSEDLRVLAFF.

This clone was seen more than once but under ten times. The J gene is TRBJ2-1, the V gene TRBV5-4; TRBD1 agrees at 9 bases. CDR1 is SGHNT, CDR2 YYREEE, per germline (reference sequence). The CDR3 is 14 amino acids. Losses at the gene ends were 1 base for V and 7 bases for J; bases not matched to a gene: 3. The DNA of the CDR3 is TGTGCCAGCAGCTTGAGGACAGGGGATAATGAGCAGTTCTTC. Its translation: CASSLRTGDNEQFF.

Here the CDR3 DNA reads TGTGCCAGCAGTTTGGGCGTGACAGGGAGATACAATGAGCAGTTCTTC. It codes for CASSLGVTGRYNEQFF. The chain joins TRBV28 to TRBJ2-1; the match to TRBD1 covers 7 bases. With 3 bases clipped from V and 4 bases from J, the junction kept 9 bases outside the gene matches. Germline V gives CDR1 MDHEN, CDR2 SYDVKM. This CDR3 is 16 amino acids long.

The genes are TRBV7-9 and TRBJ2-7, with D perhaps matching TRBD1 (5 bases). Germline CDR1 and CDR2: SEHNR and FQNEAQ (reference sequence). V lost 2 bases and J lost 0, with 11 bases in between. The CDR3 has 15 amino acids. The CDR3 sequence: CASSLPNRHSYEQYF. The CDR3 nucleotides are TGTGCCAGCAGCTTACCAAACAGGCACTCCTACGAGCAGTACTTC.

This chain joins TRBV7-9 and TRBJ2-5; D is perhaps TRBD2 (5 bases). CDR1 is SEHNR, CDR2 FQNEAQ, per germline (reference sequence). V lost 2 bases and J lost 3, with 10 bases in between. The CDR3 is 14 residues long. CDR3 amino acids: CASSLLTEEETQYF. CDR3 bases: TGTGCCAGCAGCTTATTGACGGAGGAAGAGACCCAGTACTTC. Full variable domain (missing parts from reference TRBV7-9 and TRBJ2-5): DTGVSQNPRHKITKRGQNVTFRCDPISEHNRLYWYRQTLGQGPEFLTYFQNEAQLEKSRLLSDRFSAERPKGSFSTLEIQRTEQGDSAMYLCASSLLTEEETQYFGPGTRLLVL.

J is TRBJ1-3 and V is TRBV10-3; a possible D gene is TRBD1 (5 bases). V lost 3 bases, J lost 0 bases, and 12 bases lay in between. The V gene's germline CDR1 is ENHRY and CDR2 SYGVKD. This CDR3 region has 16 residues. The CDR3 spells CAISDLGGTSGNTIYF. The CDR3 DNA follows: TGTGCCATCAGTGATTTAGGAGGGACCTCTGGAAACACCATATATTTT.

The chain joins TRBV7-7 to TRBJ2-5; 11 bases are shared with TRBD2. The ends lost 5 bases at V and 5 bases at J; junction bases unmatched: 7. The CDR3 length is 15 residues. Germline V lookup: CDR1 SSHAT, CDR2 FNYEAQ (reference sequence). DNA of the CDR3: TGTGCCAGCAGCCTACTAGCGGGAGAAGGGGAGACCCAGTACTTC. Protein product: CASSLLAGEGETQYF.

The rearrangement links TRBV28 to TRBJ2-7; 9 positions match TRBD1. Germline CDR1 MDHEN, CDR2 SYDVKM. J was trimmed by 2 bases and V by 6 bases; bases with no gene match: 8. This CDR3 contains 15 residues. CDR3: CASSRTGDEAYEQYF. CDR3 sequence (DNA): TGTGCCAGCAGCCGGACAGGGGACGAAGCCTACGAGCAGTACTTC.

The chain couples TRBV24-1 to TRBJ2-3; TRBD2 agrees at 10 bases. The CDR3 has 18 residues. Trimming removed 2 bases from V and 5 bases from J; junction bases left unmatched: 12. From germline, CDR1 is KGHDR and CDR2 SFDVKD. The CDR3 loop reads CATSDSQLAGLQGDTQYF. CDR3 coding DNA: TGTGCCACCAGTGATTCCCAACTAGCGGGACTCCAAGGAGATACGCAGTATTTT.

This chain connects TRBV7-2 to TRBJ1-4; D is uncertain. Trimming took 1 base from V and 6 from J, leaving 6 bases between them. Germline assignment: CDR1 SGHTA and CDR2 FQGNSA. This CDR3 has 13 amino acids. CDR3 region: CASSLGRDEKLFF. The CDR3 bases are TGTGCCAGCAGCTTAGGTCGGGATGAAAAACTGTTTTTT.

The CDR3: CASHFTHSTTDTQYF. DNA of the CDR3: TGTGCCTCCCACTTCACCCACAGCACCACAGATACGCAGTATTTT. The gene calls are TRBV28 and TRBJ2-3; D is ambiguous. The CDR3 totals 15 residues. V lost 11 bases and J lost 2, with 20 bases in between. Germline V gene data show CDR1 as MDHEN and CDR2 as SYDVKM. Full variable domain (remainder filled in from reference TRBV28 and TRBJ2-3): DVKVTQSSRYLVKRTGEKVFLECVQDMDHENMFWYRQDPGLGLRLIYFSYDVKMKEKGDIPEGYSVSREKKERFSLILESASTNQTSMYLCASHFTHSTTDTQYFGPGTRLTVL.

The genes are TRBV5-1 and TRBJ2-2; TRBD2 is a possible D gene (5 bases). The ends were cut back, 5 bases at V and 1 base at J, with 12 bases in the middle. This CDR3 is 15 amino acids long. Germline V gene lookup returns CDR1 SGHRS and CDR2 YFSETQ. Here the CDR3 DNA reads TGCGCCAGCAGTCGTATCGGAGGGAACACCGGGGAGCTGTTTTTT. Residues: CASSRIGGNTGELFF.

V usage is TRBV5-1 and J usage is TRBJ2-2; no clear D. The germline V gene encodes CDR1 SGHRS and CDR2 YFSETQ. V was trimmed by 1 base and J by 5 bases, leaving 12 bases between them. The CDR3 is 15 amino acids. CDR3 nucleotide sequence: TGCGCCAGCAGCTTGCTCCAGAAAAATACCGGGGAGCTGTTTTTT. Amino acid sequence: CASSLLQKNTGELFF. The whole variable domain, remainder taken from reference TRBV5-1 and TRBJ2-2, is KAGVTQTPRYLIKTRGQQVTLSCSPISGHRSVSWYQQTPGQGLQFLFEYFSETQRNKGNFPGRFSGRQFSNSRSEMNVSTLELGDSALYLCASSLLQKNTGELFFGEGSRLTVL.

The chain combines TRBV5-4 with TRBJ2-7, with D perhaps TRBD2 (7 bases). This CDR3 spans 14 amino acids. Germline V lookup: CDR1 SGHNT, CDR2 YYREEE (reference sequence). Trimming stripped 3 bases from V and 3 bases from J, with 13 bases between. CDR3 bases: TGTGCCAGCAGCTCCGAAGGGGGGGACTACGAGCAGTACTTC. Translated: CASSSEGGDYEQYF.

The chain employs TRBV10-3 and TRBJ1-1; 9 bases are a match to TRBD1. There are 14 residues in the CDR3. CDR1 is ENHRY and CDR2 is SYGVKD in the germline V gene. The V and J ends lost 2 bases and 7 bases, in that order; junction bases with no gene match: 5. This CDR3 is CAISEERTGDEAFF. The CDR3 DNA reads TGTGCCATCAGTGAGGAGAGGACAGGGGATGAAGCTTTCTTT.

This chain joins TRBV11-3 and TRBJ2-4, with 7 positions matching TRBD1. The J segment lost 1 base and the V segment lost 0 bases, leaving 9 bases of the junction unmatched. The CDR3 runs 18 residues. Germline V gives CDR1 SGHNT, CDR2 YENEEA. The CDR3 DNA reads as TGTGCCAGCAGCTTAGAGCCCGGGACAGTTCAGGCCAAAAACATTCAGTACTTC. Its translation: CASSLEPGTVQAKNIQYF.

J is TRBJ1-2 and V is TRBV3-1 (or the pseudogene TRBV3-2), with D maybe TRBD1 (5 bases). This CDR3 is built from 15 residues. The germline gives CDR1 LGHDT, CDR2 YNNKEL (reference sequence). The V and J ends lost 0 bases and 7 bases respectively, with 15 bases between them. The CDR3 DNA reads as TGTGCCAGCAGCCAAGATCTGGGGCGCCAGGGTGGCTACACCTTC. Amino acid sequence: CASSQDLGRQGGYTF.

This clone appeared a single time. The chain joins TRBV5-5 to TRBJ2-3; D not certain. Trimming shortened V by 2 bases and J by 2 bases, and 6 bases separated the two germline ends. CDR1 is SGHKS and CDR2 is YYEKEE in the germline V gene (reference sequence). This CDR3 contains 13 residues. The DNA of the CDR3 is TGTGCCAGCAGCTTCGTTTCCACAGATACGCAGTATTTT. As protein: CASSFVSTDTQYF.

This clone occurred once. The chain employs TRBV19 and TRBJ1-2; D is uncertain. Germline-derived CDR1 and CDR2 are LNHDA and SQIVND (reference sequence). The length of the CDR3 is 13 residues. V was pared by 5 bases and J by 4 bases, with 11 bases between. For the CDR3, the DNA is TGTGCCAGTAGTGACACCATTCTCTATGGCTACACCTTC. Protein product: CASSDTILYGYTF.

The sample holds a few counts of this clone. J is TRBJ1-2 and V is TRBV18; TRBD1 matches 7 bases. The CDR3 covers 13 residues. The trim removed 6 bases at V and 3 bases at J, leaving 4 bases unmatched. Germline V CDR1 and CDR2: KGHSH, LQKENI. CDR3 in amino acids: CASSPTGYYGYTF. CDR3 coding DNA: TGTGCCAGCTCTCCGACAGGGTACTATGGCTACACCTTC.

J is TRBJ2-3 and V is TRBV28, with 9 bases that match TRBD2. V lost 6 bases, J lost 0 bases, and 10 bases stayed unmatched. The length of the CDR3 is 17 residues. Per germline, CDR1 MDHEN and CDR2 SYDVKM. The DNA for the CDR3 is TGTGCCAGCAGCCCCAGACTAGCGGCACTTAGCACAGATACGCAGTATTTT. This gives the protein CASSPRLAALSTDTQYF.

The chain combines TRBV5-1 with TRBJ2-2; 9 bases align to TRBD2. The CDR3 totals 18 residues. Germline CDR1 and CDR2: SGHRS and YFSETQ. Trimming at V came to 0 bases and at J to 4 bases, leaving 10 bases not matched to a gene. The CDR3, as DNA: TGCGCCAGCAGCTTGGTTGTTGCGGGAGGGCGTAGCACCGGGGAGCTGTTTTTT. Residues: CASSLVVAGGRSTGELFF.

This clone appeared once. The chain has TRBV5-4 and TRBJ2-3; possibly TRBD1 for D (5 bases). This CDR3 region has 14 residues. CDR1 is SGHNT, CDR2 YYREEE, per germline (reference sequence). Trimming took 2 bases from V and 7 from J, leaving 14 bases between them. CDR3 DNA: TGTGCCAGCAGCTTAGCAGGGTTGGAGAATACGCAGTATTTT. As protein: CASSLAGLENTQYF.

The chain combines TRBV6-4 with TRBJ2-7; 10 bases agree with TRBD2. Germline CDR1 is MRHNA and CDR2 is SNTAGT. CDR3 size: 14 residues. Unmatched junction bases numbered 5, after V lost 4 bases and J lost 5 bases. The CDR3 region has the DNA TGTGCCAGCAGTGGATCTAGCGGGAGTGACGAGCAGTACTTC. Protein: CASSGSSGSDEQYF.